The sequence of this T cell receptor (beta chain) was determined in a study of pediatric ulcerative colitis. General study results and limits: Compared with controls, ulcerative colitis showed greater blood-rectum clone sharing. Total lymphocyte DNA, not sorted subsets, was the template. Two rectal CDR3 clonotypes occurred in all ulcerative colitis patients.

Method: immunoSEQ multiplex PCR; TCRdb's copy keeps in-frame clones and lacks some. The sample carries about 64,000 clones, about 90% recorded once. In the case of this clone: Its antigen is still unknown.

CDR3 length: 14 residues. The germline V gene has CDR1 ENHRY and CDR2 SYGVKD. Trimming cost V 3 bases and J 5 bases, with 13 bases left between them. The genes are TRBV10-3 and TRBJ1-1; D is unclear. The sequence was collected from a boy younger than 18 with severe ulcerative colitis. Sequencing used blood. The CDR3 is CAISESAGETEAFF. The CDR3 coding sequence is TGTGCCATCAGTGAAAGCGCCGGAGAAACTGAAGCTTTCTTT.